One sample yielded the 15 T cell receptor beta chains listed below, sequenced in a study of cytomegalovirus exposure and HLA in healthy donors (TCRdb year 2017). Libraries were built with the immunoSEQ multiplex PCR assay. A mixture of 60 forward primers for TCR Vbeta segments and 13 reverse primers for TCR Jbeta segments was used in the multiplex PCR. As stored in TCRdb, this immuneACCESS dataset retains in-frame rearrangements with V and J assigned. A fraction of the clones does not appear; measured against another copy, unresolved V genes explain less than half of the discrepancy, and the remainder lacks a known reason. The sample includes about 76,000 clones, with 79% observed a single time. The ten largest make up over 2% of the sample. Sequenced sample: PBMCs. The receptors here all came from a man aged 25 to 40 in good health and CMV-seronegative.

The chain uses TRBV5-5 and TRBJ2-3; D possibly corresponds to TRBD2 (6 bases). In germline, CDR1 is SGHKS, CDR2 YYEKEE (reference sequence). Between the trimmed V and J ends, which lost 6 bases and 4 bases, there was a span of 15 bases. CDR3 size: 14 residues. CDR3 region: CASTPQGGADTQYF. The CDR3, as DNA: TGTGCCAGCACCCCTCAGGGCGGGGCAGATACGCAGTATTTT.

V usage is TRBV5-4 and J usage is TRBJ2-7; TRBD2 matches at 7 bases. From germline, CDR1 is SGHNT and CDR2 YYREEE (reference sequence). The CDR3 has 14 amino acids. Losses at the gene ends were 5 bases for V and 6 bases for J; bases not matched to a gene: 11. CDR3 loop: CASSPGGSPLEQYF. Here the CDR3 DNA reads TGTGCCAGCAGTCCCGGGGGGTCCCCTCTCGAGCAGTACTTC.

The chain carries TRBV6-1 and TRBJ2-5; D ambiguous. The J call may not be correct, given that the DNA end is closer to TRBJ2-7. Germline V gene lookup returns CDR1 MNHNS and CDR2 SASEGT. The CDR3 extends over 15 amino acids. CDR3 sequence (DNA): TGTGCCAGCAGTGAAGCTACAGCAGCTATCTACGAGCAGTACTTC. Its translation is CASSEATAAIYEQYF.

There are a few counts of this clone. The gene calls are TRBV7-9 and TRBJ2-5, with D unresolved. Trimming pared 5 bases from V and 7 bases from J, leaving 14 bases between. Germline CDR1 is SEHNR and CDR2 is FQNEAQ (reference sequence). This CDR3 is 13 amino acids long. CDR3 sequence reads: CASSDYSYGTQYF. DNA of the CDR3: TGTGCCAGCAGCGATTACAGCTATGGGACCCAGTACTTC.

V and J are TRBV4-3 and TRBJ1-2, with 7 bases aligning to TRBD1. Losses at the gene ends were 1 base for V and 7 bases for J; bases not matched to a gene: 9. The CDR3 loop spans 15 amino acids. CDR1 and CDR2 (germline): LGHNA, YSLEER. The CDR3 nucleotides read TGCGCCAGCAGCCAAGGGGCAGGGGGGTATGGTGGCTACACCTTC. This codes for CASSQGAGGYGGYTF.

This chain links TRBV5-6 with TRBJ2-7; weak D call: TRBD1 (5 bases). The length of the CDR3 is 14 residues. V lost 2 bases, J lost 6 bases, and 15 bases lay in between. The germline V gene encodes CDR1 SGHDT and CDR2 YYEEEE. CDR3 in amino acids: CASSFTGTWFEQYF. CDR3 nucleotide sequence: TGTGCCAGCAGCTTCACAGGCACCTGGTTCGAGCAGTACTTC.

The J gene is TRBJ2-1, the V gene TRBV15; 12 bases agree with TRBD2. V shed 11 bases and J 2 bases; nucleotides not matched to a gene: 22. The CDR3 has 20 residues. Germline CDR1 and CDR2: LNHNV and YYDKDF (reference sequence). The CDR3, as DNA: TGTGCCGCTTTCAAAGCCCCCTTGACTAGCGGGAGTCTACCCTACAATGAGCAGTTCTTC. Its protein is CAAFKAPLTSGSLPYNEQFF.

The genes are TRBV9 and TRBJ2-3; 8 nucleotides align to TRBD2. The CDR3 extends over 15 amino acids. Germline loops: CDR1 SGDLS, CDR2 YYNGEE. V shed 0 bases, J shed 2 bases, and the junction held 2 bases outside the gene matches. The CDR3 DNA follows: TGTGCCAGCAGCGTAGGCGGGGGGAACACAGATACGCAGTATTTT. Amino acids: CASSVGGGNTDTQYF.

The genes are TRBV19 and TRBJ2-5; D unresolved. This CDR3 region has 16 residues. Trimming cost V 4 bases and J 2 bases, with 17 bases left between them. Germline V CDR1 and CDR2: LNHDA, SQIVND (reference sequence). The chain's CDR3 is CASSTRIRVQQETQYF. DNA of the CDR3: TGTGCCAGTAGTACGAGGATTCGAGTCCAGCAAGAGACCCAGTACTTC.

This clone was counted a few times. The CDR3: CASSLVGQPQHF. The CDR3, as DNA: TGTGCCAGCAGCTTGGTGGGCCAGCCCCAGCATTTT. The chain employs TRBV5-6 and TRBJ1-5; D is uncertain. Germline V gene data show CDR1 as SGHDT and CDR2 as YYEEEE. V was trimmed by 0 bases and J by 7 bases, leaving 5 bases between them. CDR3 size: 12 residues.

The chain's CDR3 is CASRASGMYNEQFF. CDR3 sequence (DNA): TGCGCCAGCAGGGCTAGCGGGATGTACAATGAGCAGTTCTTC. This chain links TRBV10-1 with TRBJ2-1; 9 bases match TRBD2. The CDR3 spans 14 residues. V was clipped by 6 bases and J by 4 bases; unmatched bases: 4. Germline V gene data show CDR1 as WNHNN and CDR2 as SYGVQD (reference sequence).

This chain links TRBV27 with TRBJ1-1; 9 positions agree with TRBD1. With V trimmed by 6 bases and J by 5 bases, 10 bases remained unmatched. This CDR3 contains 15 residues. Germline lookup yields CDR1 MNHEY and CDR2 SMNVEV (reference sequence). In DNA, the CDR3 is TGTGCCAGCAGACTGGAGACAGGGGGAAGAACTGAAGCTTTCTTT. Translating gives CASRLETGGRTEAFF.

V usage is TRBV7-9 and J usage is TRBJ2-2, with D maybe TRBD2 (7 bases). The CDR3 loop spans 14 amino acids. Between the trimmed V and J ends, which lost 4 bases and 7 bases, there was a span of 13 bases. The germline V gene encodes CDR1 SEHNR and CDR2 FQNEAQ (reference sequence). In nucleotides, the CDR3 is TGTGCCAGCAGCTCCCAAGGGGGGGGCGGGGAGCTGTTTTTT. Translating gives CASSSQGGGGELFF.

The chain joins TRBV7-3 to TRBJ2-1; 10 nucleotides agree with TRBD2. This CDR3 spans 16 amino acids. Unmatched junction bases numbered 12, after V lost 5 bases and J lost 8 bases. Germline CDR1 reads SGHTA; CDR2 reads FQGTGA. The CDR3 region has the DNA TGTGCCAGCAGCAAAACAGCGGGGGGGCCGACTTATGAGCAGTTCTTC. Translation: CASSKTAGGPTYEQFF.

The chain has TRBV5-1 and TRBJ2-5; D might be TRBD1 (5 bases). The DNA end is more similar to TRBJ2-7, so the J call may be wrong. CDR3 length: 15 amino acids. The germline gives CDR1 SGHRS, CDR2 YFSETQ. The CDR3 region is CASKLVPGNSYEQYF. CDR3 DNA: TGCGCCAGCAAACTTGTTCCAGGGAACTCCTACGAGCAGTACTTC.